Presented here are 27 T cell receptor beta chains from one specimen sequenced in a study of T cells after yellow fever vaccination. TCRdb re-called the 5' RACE reads through MiXCR, storing one row per CDR3 protein. The sample lists roughly 400,000 distinct CDR3 sequences; 18% were seen once. The sequenced sample was PBMCs, obtained before the yellow fever booster vaccination. The receptor source for this set is a man between 18 and 35 years old who received the YFV17D yellow fever vaccine.

The table lists this clonotype with many counts. The CDR3 DNA reads TGTGCCAGCAGCTACAGGGGTACTGAGCAGTTCTTC. This sequence encodes CASSYRGTEQFF. This chain links TRBV11-2 with TRBJ2-1; 7 positions agree with TRBD1. The CDR3 contains 12 residues. In germline, CDR1 is SGHAT, CDR2 FQNNGV. V lost 4 bases and J lost 9; bases outside the gene matches: 3.

This chain connects TRBV30 to TRBJ2-7; the D gene could be TRBD1 or TRBD2 (5 bases each). This CDR3 contains 15 residues. Germline CDR1 GTSNPN, CDR2 SVGIG (reference sequence). Trimming cost V 0 bases and J 1 base, with 13 bases left between them. CDR3 DNA: TGTGCCTGGAGTGTACCGGGACGGTTGTCCTACGAGCAGTACTTC. It encodes CAWSVPGRLSYEQYF. The full variable domain, its missing parts supplied by reference TRBV30 and TRBJ2-7, is SQTIHQWPATLVQPVGSPLSLECTVEGTSNPNLYWYRQAAGRGLQLLFYSVGIGQISSEVPQNLSASRPQDRQFILSSKKLLLSDSGFYLCAWSVPGRLSYEQYFGPGTRLTVT.

This clonotype was detected only a few times. The chain uses TRBV6-5 and TRBJ2-7; 9 bases are a match to TRBD2. The germline gives CDR1 MNHEY, CDR2 SVGAGI. With 3 bases clipped from V and 7 bases from J, the junction kept 4 bases outside the gene matches. There are 13 residues in the CDR3. The CDR3 reads CASSYGLAGEQYF. DNA of the CDR3: TGTGCCAGCAGTTATGGGCTAGCGGGGGAGCAGTACTTC.

The genes are TRBV29-1 and TRBJ2-1, with D hard to call. CDR1 and CDR2 (germline): SQVTM, ANQGSEA. Trimming removed 5 bases from V and 3 bases from J, with 11 bases in between. This CDR3 region has 13 residues. CDR3 bases: TGCAGCGTTACGCGCCTCAACTACAATGAGCAGTTCTTC. Residues: CSVTRLNYNEQFF.

The chain employs TRBV7-6 and TRBJ2-3; D is ambiguous. The V gene's germline CDR1 is SGHVS and CDR2 FNYEAQ. This CDR3 contains 14 residues. V was cut by 0 bases and J by 14 bases, with 18 bases left in between. The CDR3 is CASSLAGWNRVLYF. Here the CDR3 DNA reads TGTGCCAGCAGCTTAGCGGGGTGGAATAGGGTTCTGTATTTT.

In its sample, this clonotype was seen a few times. The rearrangement uses TRBV27 and TRBJ1-6; D gene unclear. This CDR3 comprises 14 residues. Germline values: CDR1 MNHEY, CDR2 SMNVEV (reference sequence). Trimming left V 2 bases short and J 12 bases short, with 14 bases between. CDR3 DNA sequence: TGTGCCAGCAGTTTAGGTGCCAGCTTCGGACCCCTCCACTTT. This codes for CASSLGASFGPLHF.

The chain carries TRBV4-3 and TRBJ1-3; no clear D. The V gene lost 1 base and the J gene lost 0 bases, with 7 bases spanning the gap. Looked up from germline, CDR1 is LGHNA and CDR2 is YSLEER. CDR3 size: 15 residues. The CDR3 region is CASSQVSSSGNTIYF. The CDR3 coding sequence is TGCGCCAGCAGCCAAGTTTCAAGCTCTGGAAACACCATATATTTT.

The chain carries TRBV9 and TRBJ2-5; 11 nucleotides agree with TRBD2. V lost 3 bases to trimming and J lost 5 bases; unmatched junction nucleotides: 9. Germline V lookup: CDR1 SGDLS, CDR2 YYNGEE. The CDR3 length is 16 residues. The CDR3: CASSAPILAGVETQYF. Written as DNA, the CDR3 is TGTGCCAGCAGCGCACCAATACTAGCGGGGGTGGAGACCCAGTACTTC.

Only a few counts were recorded for this clonotype. The chain carries TRBV5-1 and TRBJ2-1, with 8 positions matching TRBD2. The CDR3 extends over 16 amino acids. Trimming at V came to 5 bases and at J to 7 bases, leaving 14 bases not matched to a gene. Germline CDR1 is SGHRS and CDR2 is YFSETQ. CDR3 region: CASSLAGTRSLNEQFF. Written as DNA, the CDR3 is TGCGCCAGCAGTCTGGCTGGGACTAGGAGTCTTAATGAGCAGTTCTTC. The variable domain in full, with the rest retrieved from reference TRBV5-1 and TRBJ2-1, is KAGVTQTPRYLIKTRGQQVTLSCSPISGHRSVSWYQQTPGQGLQFLFEYFSETQRNKGNFPGRFSGRQFSNSRSEMNVSTLELGDSALYLCASSLAGTRSLNEQFFGPGTRLTVL.

V gene TRBV5-1 combines with J gene TRBJ2-7, with D unresolved. Germline CDR1 and CDR2: SGHRS and YFSETQ. The V gene lost 1 base and the J gene lost 2 bases, with 10 bases spanning the gap. The CDR3 length is 14 residues. The CDR3 nucleotides read TGCGCCAGCAGCTTGTACAGTAACACCTACGAGCAGTACTTC. Residues: CASSLYSNTYEQYF.

There are a few counts of this clonotype. This rearrangement joins TRBV4-3 to TRBJ2-1; TRBD2 aligns across 7 bases. The CDR3 runs 17 residues. J lost 1 base, V lost 0 bases, and 6 bases had no gene match. Looked up from germline, CDR1 is LGHNA and CDR2 is YSLEER. The CDR3 is CASSQDPAGESYNEQFF. CDR3 nucleotides: TGCGCCAGCAGCCAAGACCCTGCGGGGGAATCCTACAATGAGCAGTTCTTC.

This clonotype was observed a few times. This rearrangement joins TRBV28 to TRBJ2-7; D remains unclear. V lost 8 bases and J lost 4, with 9 bases in between. In germline, CDR1 is MDHEN, CDR2 SYDVKM. This CDR3 contains 11 residues. The CDR3 is CASGRHYEQYV. CDR3 nucleotides: TGTGCCAGCGGAAGACATTACGAGCAGTACGTC.

The chain is built from TRBV5-1 and TRBJ2-1; D gene unclear. Trimming took off 3 bases at V and 3 bases at J, with 22 bases between the two ends. This CDR3 has 18 amino acids. Germline CDR1 SGHRS, CDR2 YFSETQ. The CDR3 DNA follows: TGCGCCAGCAGCTCCGGTCCGGGTGGAGTTTCCTTCTACAATGAGCAGTTCTTC. As protein: CASSSGPGGVSFYNEQFF. The complete variable domain, with remaining parts taken from reference TRBV5-1 and TRBJ2-1, reads KAGVTQTPRYLIKTRGQQVTLSCSPISGHRSVSWYQQTPGQGLQFLFEYFSETQRNKGNFPGRFSGRQFSNSRSEMNVSTLELGDSALYLCASSSGPGGVSFYNEQFFGPGTRLTVL.

The CDR3 reads CASTSTPGTTEQFF. The CDR3 DNA reads as TGTGCCAGCACCTCAACTCCCGGTACGACGGAGCAGTTCTTC. This chain uses TRBV7-3 with TRBJ2-1, with D uncertain. From germline, CDR1 is SGHTA and CDR2 FQGTGA. CDR3 size: 14 residues. V was cut by 7 bases and J by 10 bases, with 20 bases left in between.

This clonotype was seen a handful of times. The chain employs TRBV4-2 and TRBJ1-2; 7 bases are a match to TRBD1. Losses at the gene ends were 1 base for V and 4 bases for J; bases not matched to a gene: 3. The CDR3 loop spans 14 amino acids. The germline V gene has CDR1 LGHNA and CDR2 YNFKEQ. Here the CDR3 DNA reads TGTGCCAGCAGCCAAGGAGGGACAGCCTATGGCTACACCTTC. Translation gives CASSQGGTAYGYTF.

V is TRBV4-1 and J is TRBJ1-5; D call uncertain. Germline V gene data show CDR1 as MGHRA and CDR2 as YSYEKL. V was cut by 8 bases and J by 6 bases, with 14 bases left in between. The CDR3 is 13 amino acids. CDR3 DNA sequence: TGCGCCAGCTCCCCTCGGGGATCTCAGCCCCAGCATTTT. It is translated as CASSPRGSQPQHF.

This clonotype was seen repeatedly, ten times or more. The chain couples TRBV5-1 to TRBJ2-3, with TRBD1 matching 7 bases. The CDR3 consists of 14 residues. With V trimmed by 4 bases and J by 5 bases, 7 bases remained unmatched. Germline V CDR1 and CDR2: SGHRS, YFSETQ. The CDR3 is CASSLGQPGDTQYF. In DNA, the CDR3 is TGCGCCAGCAGCCTGGGACAGCCGGGAGATACGCAGTATTTT.

This clonotype has only a few counts. The genes are TRBV12-3 or TRBV12-4 and TRBJ2-7; 9 bases fit TRBD2. With 6 bases clipped from V and 6 bases from J, the junction kept 3 bases outside the gene matches. The CDR3 totals 12 residues. CDR3 DNA sequence: TGTGCCAGCAGCGCGGGAGGGGGCGAGCAGTACTTC. It encodes CASSAGGGEQYF.

This clonotype was observed a few times. This chain links TRBV20-1 with TRBJ2-5; 13 bases fit TRBD2. The CDR3 runs to 16 residues. The junction had 14 bases not matched to a gene; V was cut back by 6 bases and J by 7 bases. Germline V lookup: CDR1 DFQATT, CDR2 SNEGSKA (reference sequence). CDR3 residues: CSAPKGGLAGLGTQYF. The CDR3, as DNA: TGCAGTGCCCCGAAGGGGGGACTAGCGGGGCTTGGGACCCAGTACTTC.

This clonotype showed up just a few times. V gene TRBV6-2 or TRBV6-3 combines with J gene TRBJ2-2; D gene uncertain. Trimming took 4 bases from V and 3 from J, leaving 12 bases between them. Germline V gives CDR1 MNHEY, CDR2 SVGEGT. This CDR3 comprises 15 residues. Written as DNA, the CDR3 is TGTGCCAGCAGTTCTTTGACGGAATACACCGGGGAGCTGTTTTTT. It encodes CASSSLTEYTGELFF.

This clonotype showed up just a few times. The J gene is TRBJ2-7, the V gene TRBV6-1; possibly TRBD1 for D (6 bases). Germline values: CDR1 MNHNS, CDR2 SASEGT. V gave up 7 bases and J gave up 3 bases, with 16 bases separating them. The CDR3 extends over 14 amino acids. The CDR3 sequence: CASTDGTTDYEQYV. The CDR3 DNA follows: TGTGCCAGCACCGACGGGACAACTGACTACGAGCAGTACGTC.

This clonotype was seen ten or more times. The chain joins TRBV5-6 to TRBJ1-1, with D unresolved. Looked up from germline, CDR1 is SGHDT and CDR2 is YYEEEE. With 2 bases removed from V and 4 bases from J, the gap between germline ends came to 9 bases. This CDR3 comprises 13 residues. The CDR3 reads CASSFSEGTEAFF. DNA for the CDR3: TGTGCCAGCAGCTTTTCTGAAGGCACTGAAGCTTTCTTT.

Details on this clonotype: A far larger clone is one nucleotide away, so this likely arose from a read error. The chain joins TRBV7-2 to TRBJ2-3, with D unclear. This CDR3 spans 13 amino acids. Germline assignment: CDR1 SGHTA and CDR2 FQGNSA. The V end was cut by 3 bases, the J end by 1 base, with 5 bases between. DNA for the CDR3: TGTGCCAGCAGCTTCGTGGGCACAGATACGCAGTATTTT. Translating gives CASSFVGTDTQYF.

The chain carries TRBV5-5 and TRBJ1-3; D not resolved. The germline V and J ends were trimmed by 0 bases and 9 bases, with 4 bases remaining between them. The CDR3 has 11 amino acids. Germline V gene lookup returns CDR1 SGHKS and CDR2 YYEKEE (reference sequence). CDR3 sequence: CASSLAVTIYF. The CDR3 region has the DNA TGTGCCAGCAGCTTGGCCGTCACCATATATTTT.

This clonotype was counted between two and nine times. The chain joins TRBV6-6 to TRBJ2-3; D is possibly TRBD1 or TRBD2 (6 bases each). V was pared by 0 bases and J by 5 bases, with 18 bases between. The CDR3 has 17 amino acids. Per the germline V gene, CDR1 is MNHNY and CDR2 is SVGAGI (reference sequence). CDR3 protein: CASSYSGSTGAVDTQYF. CDR3 nucleotide sequence: TGTGCCAGCAGTTACTCGGGGTCAACGGGGGCGGTAGATACGCAGTATTTT.

This clonotype occurred a few times. The germline gene is not matched at one end of the junction; a read error may be the cause. The rearrangement links TRBV20-1 to TRBJ1-1; D unresolved. The V gene's germline CDR1 is DFQATT and CDR2 SNEGSKA (reference sequence). This CDR3 is 13 amino acids long. This chain's CDR3 is CSARDVGVTGAFF. As DNA, the CDR3 is TGCAGTGCTAGAGATGTCGGGGTTACTGGAGCTTTCTTT.

This clonotype was recorded a few times. This chain connects TRBV20-1 to TRBJ1-1; D is uncertain. CDR1 and CDR2 (germline): DFQATT, SNEGSKA (reference sequence). This CDR3 is 15 amino acids long. V lost 0 bases to trimming and J lost 1 base, with 12 bases between them. The CDR3 sequence: CSARDLFQANTEAFF. The CDR3 nucleotides read TGCAGTGCTAGAGATCTGTTCCAGGCGAACACTGAAGCTTTCTTT.